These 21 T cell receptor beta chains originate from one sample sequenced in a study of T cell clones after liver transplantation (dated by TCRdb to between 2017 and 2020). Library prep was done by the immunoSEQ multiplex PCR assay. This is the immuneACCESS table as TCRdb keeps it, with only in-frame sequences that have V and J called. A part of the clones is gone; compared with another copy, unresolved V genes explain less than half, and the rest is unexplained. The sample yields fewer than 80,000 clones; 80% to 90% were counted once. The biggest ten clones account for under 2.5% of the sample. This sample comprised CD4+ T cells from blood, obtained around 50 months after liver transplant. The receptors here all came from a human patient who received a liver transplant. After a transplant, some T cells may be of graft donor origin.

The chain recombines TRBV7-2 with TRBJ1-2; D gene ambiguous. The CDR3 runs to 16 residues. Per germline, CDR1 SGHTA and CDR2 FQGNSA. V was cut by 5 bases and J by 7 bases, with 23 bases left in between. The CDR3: CASSQAQDALLSGYTF. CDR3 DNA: TGTGCCAGCAGCCAAGCTCAGGACGCTCTCCTCTCTGGCTACACCTTC. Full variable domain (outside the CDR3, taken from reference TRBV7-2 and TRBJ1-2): GAGVSQSPSNKVTEKGKDVELRCDPISGHTALYWYRQSLGQGLEFLIYFQGNSAPDKSGLPSDRFSAERTGGSVSTLTIQRTQQEDSAVYLCASSQAQDALLSGYTFGSGTRLTVV.

CDR3 nucleotide sequence: TGTGCCAGCAGTTTCGCCAGAGGTGGGGCCAACGTCCTGACTTTC. Amino acids: CASSFARGGANVLTF. V usage is TRBV28 and J usage is TRBJ2-6, with D unclear. With 3 bases removed from V and 3 bases from J, the gap between germline ends came to 9 bases. CDR1 is MDHEN and CDR2 is SYDVKM in the germline V gene. The CDR3 loop spans 15 amino acids.

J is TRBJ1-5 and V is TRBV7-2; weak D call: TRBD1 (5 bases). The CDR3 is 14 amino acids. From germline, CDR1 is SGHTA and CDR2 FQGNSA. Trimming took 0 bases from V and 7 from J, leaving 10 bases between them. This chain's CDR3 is CASSLAGAGQPQHF. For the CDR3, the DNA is TGTGCCAGCAGCTTAGCTGGGGCCGGGCAGCCCCAGCATTTT.

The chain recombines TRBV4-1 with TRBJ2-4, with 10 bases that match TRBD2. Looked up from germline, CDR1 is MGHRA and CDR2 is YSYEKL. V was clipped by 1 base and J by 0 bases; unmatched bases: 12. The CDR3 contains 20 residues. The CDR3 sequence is CASSQAGGLAGAIAKNIQYF. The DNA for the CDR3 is TGCGCCAGCAGCCAAGCGGGTGGGCTAGCGGGGGCAATAGCCAAAAACATTCAGTACTTC.

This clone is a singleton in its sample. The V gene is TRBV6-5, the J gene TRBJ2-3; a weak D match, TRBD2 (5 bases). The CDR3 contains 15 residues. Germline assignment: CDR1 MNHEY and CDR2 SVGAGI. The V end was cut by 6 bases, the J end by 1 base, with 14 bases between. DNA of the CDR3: TGTGCCAGCAGCCCGGGGAGCGCTCGCACAGATACGCAGTATTTT. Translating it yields CASSPGSARTDTQYF.

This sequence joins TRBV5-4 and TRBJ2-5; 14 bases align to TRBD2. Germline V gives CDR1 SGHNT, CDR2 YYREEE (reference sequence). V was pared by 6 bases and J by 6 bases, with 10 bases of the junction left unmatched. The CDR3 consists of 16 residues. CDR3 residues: CASTPRLAGGSKTQYF. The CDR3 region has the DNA TGTGCCAGCACCCCACGACTAGCGGGGGGGTCCAAGACCCAGTACTTC.

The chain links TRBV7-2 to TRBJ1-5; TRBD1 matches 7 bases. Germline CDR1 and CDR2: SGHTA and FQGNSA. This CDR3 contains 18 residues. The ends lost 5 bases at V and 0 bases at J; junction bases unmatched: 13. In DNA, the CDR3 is TGTGCCAGCAGCAAGGGGACAGACCAAAGTTTTAGCAATCAGCCCCAGCATTTT. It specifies CASSKGTDQSFSNQPQHF.

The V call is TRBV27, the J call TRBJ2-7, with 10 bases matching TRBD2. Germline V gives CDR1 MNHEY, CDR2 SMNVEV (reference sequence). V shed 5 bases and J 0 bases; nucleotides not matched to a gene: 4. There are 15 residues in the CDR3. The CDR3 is CASSPSSGSSYEQYF. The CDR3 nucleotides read TGTGCCAGCAGTCCGTCTAGCGGGAGCTCCTACGAGCAGTACTTC.

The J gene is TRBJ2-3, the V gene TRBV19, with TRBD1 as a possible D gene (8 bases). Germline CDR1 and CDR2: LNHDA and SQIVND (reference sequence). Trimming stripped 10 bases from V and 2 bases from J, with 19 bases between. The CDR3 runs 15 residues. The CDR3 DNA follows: TGTGCCACCCGGAACACAGGGGGGGACACAGATACGCAGTATTTT. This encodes CATRNTGGDTDTQYF.

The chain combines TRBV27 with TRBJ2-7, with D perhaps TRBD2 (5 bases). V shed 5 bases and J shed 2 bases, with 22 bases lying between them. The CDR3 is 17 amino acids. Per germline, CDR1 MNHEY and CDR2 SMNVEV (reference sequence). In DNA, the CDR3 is TGTGCCAGCAGTCTCAAAGTTATCGGCGGGTCTACCTACGAGCAGTACTTC. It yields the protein CASSLKVIGGSTYEQYF.

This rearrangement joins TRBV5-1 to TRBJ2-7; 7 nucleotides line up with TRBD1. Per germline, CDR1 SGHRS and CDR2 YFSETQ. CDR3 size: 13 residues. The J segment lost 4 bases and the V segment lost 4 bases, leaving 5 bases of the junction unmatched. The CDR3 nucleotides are TGCGCCAGCAGCGAACAGGGGCCGTACGAGCAGTACTTC. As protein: CASSEQGPYEQYF. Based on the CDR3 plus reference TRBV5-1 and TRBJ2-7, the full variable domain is KAGVTQTPRYLIKTRGQQVTLSCSPISGHRSVSWYQQTPGQGLQFLFEYFSETQRNKGNFPGRFSGRQFSNSRSEMNVSTLELGDSALYLCASSEQGPYEQYFGPGTRLTVT.

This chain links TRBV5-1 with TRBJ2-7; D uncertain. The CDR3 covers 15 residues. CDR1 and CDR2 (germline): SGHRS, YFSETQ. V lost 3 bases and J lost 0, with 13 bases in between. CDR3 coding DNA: TGCGCCAGCAGCTCCCGGGCCGGCGCCTCCTACGAGCAGTACTTC. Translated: CASSSRAGASYEQYF.

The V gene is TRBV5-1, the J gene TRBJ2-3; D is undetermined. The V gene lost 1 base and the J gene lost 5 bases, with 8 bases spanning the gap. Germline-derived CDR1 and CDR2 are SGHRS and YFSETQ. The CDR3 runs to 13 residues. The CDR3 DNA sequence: TGCGCCAGCAGCTTGACCCGTGAAGATACGCAGTATTTT. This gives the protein CASSLTREDTQYF.

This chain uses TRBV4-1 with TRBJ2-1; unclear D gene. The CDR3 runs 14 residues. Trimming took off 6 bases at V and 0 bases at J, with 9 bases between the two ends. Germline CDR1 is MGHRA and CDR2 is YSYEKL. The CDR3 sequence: CASSGVSSYNEQFF. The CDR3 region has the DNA TGCGCCAGCAGTGGGGTGAGCTCCTACAATGAGCAGTTCTTC.

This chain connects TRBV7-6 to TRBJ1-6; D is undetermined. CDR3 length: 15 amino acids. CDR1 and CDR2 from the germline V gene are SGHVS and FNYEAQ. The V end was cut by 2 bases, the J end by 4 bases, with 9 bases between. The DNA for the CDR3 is TGTGCCAGCAGCTTAAGGAGAGAGTATAATTCACCCCTCCACTTT. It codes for CASSLRREYNSPLHF.

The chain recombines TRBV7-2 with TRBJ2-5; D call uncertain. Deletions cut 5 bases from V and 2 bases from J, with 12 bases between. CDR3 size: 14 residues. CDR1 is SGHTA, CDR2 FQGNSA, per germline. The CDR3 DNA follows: TGTGCCAGCAGCCCCCGCGGCGCACAAGAGACCCAGTACTTC. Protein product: CASSPRGAQETQYF.

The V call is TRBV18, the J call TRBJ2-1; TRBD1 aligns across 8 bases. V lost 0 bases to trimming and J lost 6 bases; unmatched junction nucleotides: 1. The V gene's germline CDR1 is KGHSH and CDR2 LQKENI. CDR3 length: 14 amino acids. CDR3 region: CASSPPDRVNEQFF. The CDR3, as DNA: TGTGCCAGCTCACCACCGGACAGGGTCAATGAGCAGTTCTTC.

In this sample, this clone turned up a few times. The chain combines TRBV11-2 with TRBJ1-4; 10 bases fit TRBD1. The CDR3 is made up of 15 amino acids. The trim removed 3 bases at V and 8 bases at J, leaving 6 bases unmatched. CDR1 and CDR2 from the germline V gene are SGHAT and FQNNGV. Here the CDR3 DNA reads TGTGCCAGCAGCTTCGGGACAGGGGTTAAAGAAAAACTGTTTTTT. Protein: CASSFGTGVKEKLFF.

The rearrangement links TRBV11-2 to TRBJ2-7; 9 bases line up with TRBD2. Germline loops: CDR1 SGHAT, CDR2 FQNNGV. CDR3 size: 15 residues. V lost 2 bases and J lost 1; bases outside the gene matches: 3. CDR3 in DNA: TGTGCCAGCAGCTTAAGGACTAGCGCATCCTACGAGCAGTACTTC. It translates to CASSLRTSASYEQYF.

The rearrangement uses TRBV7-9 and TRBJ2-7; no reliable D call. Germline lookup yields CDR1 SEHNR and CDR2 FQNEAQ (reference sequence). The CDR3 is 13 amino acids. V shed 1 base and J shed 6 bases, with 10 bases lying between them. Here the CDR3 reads CASSLGTASEQYF. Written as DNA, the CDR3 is TGTGCCAGCAGCTTAGGGACGGCCTCCGAGCAGTACTTC.

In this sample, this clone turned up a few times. CDR3 region: CASSWQGFTDTQYF. In DNA, the CDR3 is TGTGCCAGCAGTTGGCAGGGGTTCACAGATACGCAGTATTTT. The chain couples TRBV27 to TRBJ2-3; TRBD1 is a possible D gene (6 bases). CDR3 size: 14 residues. Germline V gives CDR1 MNHEY, CDR2 SMNVEV (reference sequence). V lost 4 bases to trimming and J lost 2 bases, with 10 bases between them.